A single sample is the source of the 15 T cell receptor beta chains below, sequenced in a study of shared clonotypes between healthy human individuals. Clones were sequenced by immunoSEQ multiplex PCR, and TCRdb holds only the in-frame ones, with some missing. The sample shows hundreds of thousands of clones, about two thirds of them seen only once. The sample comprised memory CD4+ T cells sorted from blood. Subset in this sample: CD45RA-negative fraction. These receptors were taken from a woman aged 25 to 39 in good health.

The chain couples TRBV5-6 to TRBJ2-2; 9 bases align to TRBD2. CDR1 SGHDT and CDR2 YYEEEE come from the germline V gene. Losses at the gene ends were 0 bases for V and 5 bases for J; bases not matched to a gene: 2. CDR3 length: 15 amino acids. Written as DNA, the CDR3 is TGTGCCAGCAGCTTGGTCACTAGCGGGACCGGGGAGCTGTTTTTT. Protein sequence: CASSLVTSGTGELFF.

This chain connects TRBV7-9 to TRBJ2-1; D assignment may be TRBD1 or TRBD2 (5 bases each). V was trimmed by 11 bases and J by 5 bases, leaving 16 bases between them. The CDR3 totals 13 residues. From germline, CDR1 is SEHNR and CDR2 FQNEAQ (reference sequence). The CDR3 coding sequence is TGTGCCGCCCTTCGTTTGGGGGACAATGAGCAGTTCTTC. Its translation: CAALRLGDNEQFF.

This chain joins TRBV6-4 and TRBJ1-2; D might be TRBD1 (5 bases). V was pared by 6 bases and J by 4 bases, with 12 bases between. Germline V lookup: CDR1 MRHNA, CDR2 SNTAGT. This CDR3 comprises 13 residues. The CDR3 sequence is CASRGMGPYGYTF. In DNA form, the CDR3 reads TGTGCCAGCAGGGGGATGGGACCCTATGGCTACACCTTC.

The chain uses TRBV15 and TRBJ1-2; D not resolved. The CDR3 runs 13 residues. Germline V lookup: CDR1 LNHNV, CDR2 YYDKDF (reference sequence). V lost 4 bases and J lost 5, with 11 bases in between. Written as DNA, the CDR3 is TGTGCCACCAGCAAAATGGACGCTTATGGCTACACCTTC. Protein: CATSKMDAYGYTF.

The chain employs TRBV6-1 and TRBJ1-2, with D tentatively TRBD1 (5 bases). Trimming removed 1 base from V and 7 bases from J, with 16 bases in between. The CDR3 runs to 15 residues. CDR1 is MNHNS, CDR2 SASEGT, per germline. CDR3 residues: CASSEGRQGLVGYTF. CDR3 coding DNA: TGTGCCAGCAGTGAAGGGCGGCAGGGTCTGGTTGGCTACACCTTC.

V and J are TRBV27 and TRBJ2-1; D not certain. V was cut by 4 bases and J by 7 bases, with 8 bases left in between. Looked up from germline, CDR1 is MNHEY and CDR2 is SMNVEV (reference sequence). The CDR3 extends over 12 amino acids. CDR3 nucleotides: TGTGCCAGCAGTTCGCCCTTTAATGAGCAGTTCTTC. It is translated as CASSSPFNEQFF.

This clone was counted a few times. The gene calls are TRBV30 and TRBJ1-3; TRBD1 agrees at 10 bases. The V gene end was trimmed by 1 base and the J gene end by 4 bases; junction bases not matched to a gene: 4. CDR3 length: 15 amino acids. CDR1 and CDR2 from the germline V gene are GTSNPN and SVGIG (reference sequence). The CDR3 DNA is TGTGCCTGGAGTGGACAGGGGGCGCGGGGAAACACCATATATTTT. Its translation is CAWSGQGARGNTIYF.

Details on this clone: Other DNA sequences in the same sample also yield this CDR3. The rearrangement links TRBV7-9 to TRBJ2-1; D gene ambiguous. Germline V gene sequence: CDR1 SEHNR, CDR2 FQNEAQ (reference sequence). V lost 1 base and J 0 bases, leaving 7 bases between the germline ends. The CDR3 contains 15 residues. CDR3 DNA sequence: TGTGCCAGCAGCTTAGGCGTAAGCTCCTACAATGAGCAGTTCTTC. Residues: CASSLGVSSYNEQFF.

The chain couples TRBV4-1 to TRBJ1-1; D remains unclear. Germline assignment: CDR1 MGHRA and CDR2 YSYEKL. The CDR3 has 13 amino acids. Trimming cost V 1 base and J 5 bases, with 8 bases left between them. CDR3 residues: CASSQVTGTEAFF. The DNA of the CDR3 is TGCGCCAGCAGCCAAGTAACGGGAACTGAAGCTTTCTTT.

The CDR3 DNA is TGCGCCAGCAGCCAAGATCGCGTTAGCTCCTACAATGAGCAGTTCTTC. Its translation is CASSQDRVSSYNEQFF. The chain couples TRBV4-1 to TRBJ2-1; unclear D gene. Trimming took 0 bases from V and 0 from J, leaving 9 bases between them. The germline CDR1 and CDR2 sequences are MGHRA and YSYEKL. The CDR3 contains 16 residues.

The CDR3 nucleotides read TGTGCCAGCATGGCCGGCCAGACTAACTATGGCTACACCTTC. Translated: CASMAGQTNYGYTF. This rearrangement joins TRBV28 to TRBJ1-2; D is ambiguous. Germline loops: CDR1 MDHEN, CDR2 SYDVKM. The CDR3 has 14 amino acids. V was trimmed by 7 bases and J by 0 bases, leaving 12 bases between them.

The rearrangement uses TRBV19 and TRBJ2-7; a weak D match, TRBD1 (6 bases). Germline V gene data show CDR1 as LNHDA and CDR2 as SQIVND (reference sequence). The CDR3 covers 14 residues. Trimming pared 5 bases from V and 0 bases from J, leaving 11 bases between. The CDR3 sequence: CASSPYRDSYEQYF. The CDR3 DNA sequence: TGTGCCAGTAGTCCTTACAGGGACTCCTACGAGCAGTACTTC.

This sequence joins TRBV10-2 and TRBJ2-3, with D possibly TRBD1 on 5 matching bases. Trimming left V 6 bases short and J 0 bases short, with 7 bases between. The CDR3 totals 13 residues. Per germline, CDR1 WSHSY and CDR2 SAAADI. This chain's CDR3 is CASRTASTDTQYF. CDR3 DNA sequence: TGCGCCAGCAGGACAGCTAGCACAGATACGCAGTATTTT.

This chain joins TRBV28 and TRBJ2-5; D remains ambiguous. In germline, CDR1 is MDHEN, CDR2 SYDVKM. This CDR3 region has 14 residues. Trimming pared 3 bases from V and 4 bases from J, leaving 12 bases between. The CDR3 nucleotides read TGTGCCAGCAGTTTTCCAAATGGATTAGAGACCCAGTACTTC. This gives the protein CASSFPNGLETQYF.

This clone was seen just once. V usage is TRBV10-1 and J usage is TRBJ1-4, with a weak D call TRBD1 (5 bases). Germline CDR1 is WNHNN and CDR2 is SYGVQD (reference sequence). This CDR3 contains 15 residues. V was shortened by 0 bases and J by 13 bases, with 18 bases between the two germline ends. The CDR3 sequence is CASSESTDNQIGLFF. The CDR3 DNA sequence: TGCGCCAGCAGTGAGTCGACGGACAACCAAATTGGACTGTTTTTT.